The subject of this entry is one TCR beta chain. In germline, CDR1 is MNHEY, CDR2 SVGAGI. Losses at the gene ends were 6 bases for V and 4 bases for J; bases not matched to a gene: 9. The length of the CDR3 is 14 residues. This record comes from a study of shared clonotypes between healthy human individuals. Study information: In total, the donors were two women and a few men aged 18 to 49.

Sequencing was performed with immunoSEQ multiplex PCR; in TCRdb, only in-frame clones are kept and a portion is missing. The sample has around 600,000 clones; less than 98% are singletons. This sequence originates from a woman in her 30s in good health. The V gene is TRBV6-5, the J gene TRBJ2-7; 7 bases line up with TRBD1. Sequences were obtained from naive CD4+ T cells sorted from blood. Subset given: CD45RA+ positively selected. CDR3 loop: CASSIRDRTYEQYF. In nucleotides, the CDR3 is TGTGCCAGCAGCATTAGGGACAGAACATACGAGCAGTACTTC.